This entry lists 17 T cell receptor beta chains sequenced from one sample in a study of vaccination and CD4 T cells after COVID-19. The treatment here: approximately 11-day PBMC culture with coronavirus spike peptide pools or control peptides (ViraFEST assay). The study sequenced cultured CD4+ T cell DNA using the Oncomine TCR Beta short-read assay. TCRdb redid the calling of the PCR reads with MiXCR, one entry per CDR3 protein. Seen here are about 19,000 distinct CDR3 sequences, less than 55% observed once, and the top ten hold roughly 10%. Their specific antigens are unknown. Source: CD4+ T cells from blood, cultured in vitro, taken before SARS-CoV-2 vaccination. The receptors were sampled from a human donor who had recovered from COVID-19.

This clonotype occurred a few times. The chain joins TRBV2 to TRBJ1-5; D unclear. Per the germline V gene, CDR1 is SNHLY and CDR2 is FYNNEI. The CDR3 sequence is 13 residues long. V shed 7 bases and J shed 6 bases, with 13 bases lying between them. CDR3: CASNIQAAQPQHF. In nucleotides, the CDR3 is TGTGCCAGCAATATCCAGGCCGCTCAGCCCCAGCATTTT. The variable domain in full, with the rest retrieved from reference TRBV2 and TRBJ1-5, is EPEVTQTPSHQVTQMGQEVILRCVPISNHLYFYWYRQILGQKVEFLVSFYNNEISEKSEIFDDQFSVERPDGSNFTLKIRSTKLEDSAMYFCASNIQAAQPQHFGDGTRLSIL.

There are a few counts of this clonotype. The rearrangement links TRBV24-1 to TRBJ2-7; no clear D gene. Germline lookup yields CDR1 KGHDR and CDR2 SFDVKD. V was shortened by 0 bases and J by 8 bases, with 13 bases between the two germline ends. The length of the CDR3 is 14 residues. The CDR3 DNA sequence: TGTGCCACCAGTGATTTGGGGCAGCCTTGGAAGCAGTACTTC. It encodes CATSDLGQPWKQYF.

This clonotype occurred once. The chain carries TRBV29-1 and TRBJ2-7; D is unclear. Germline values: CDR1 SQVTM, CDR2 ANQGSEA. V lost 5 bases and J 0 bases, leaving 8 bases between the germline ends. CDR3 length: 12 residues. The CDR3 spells CSVTQSSYEQYF. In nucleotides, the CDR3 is TGCAGCGTTACTCAAAGCTCCTACGAGCAGTACTTC.

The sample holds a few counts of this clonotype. For the CDR3, the DNA is TGTGCCAGCAGCCTCGAGAACACCGGGGAGCTGTTTTTT. It codes for CASSLENTGELFF. The genes are TRBV7-9 and TRBJ2-2; no definite D call. V lost 5 bases, J lost 1 base, and 5 bases lay in between. Germline V gene sequence: CDR1 SEHNR, CDR2 FQNEAQ (reference sequence). This CDR3 contains 13 residues.

This CDR3 reads CAIKGTESYEQYF. The CDR3 bases are TGTGCCATCAAGGGGACTGAATCCTACGAGCAGTACTTC. This chain connects TRBV10-3 to TRBJ2-7, with D possibly matching TRBD2 (6 bases). The ends were cut back, 7 bases at V and 1 base at J, with 11 bases in the middle. The CDR3 is 13 amino acids. Germline V gene lookup returns CDR1 ENHRY and CDR2 SYGVKD.

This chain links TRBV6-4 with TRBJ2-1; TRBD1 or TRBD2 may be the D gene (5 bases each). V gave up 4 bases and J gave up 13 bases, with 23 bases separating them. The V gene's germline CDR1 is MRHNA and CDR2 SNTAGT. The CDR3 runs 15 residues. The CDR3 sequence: CASSVGQAEVGEQFF. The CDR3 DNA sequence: TGTGCCAGCAGTGTTGGCCAGGCGGAGGTAGGGGAACAGTTCTTC.

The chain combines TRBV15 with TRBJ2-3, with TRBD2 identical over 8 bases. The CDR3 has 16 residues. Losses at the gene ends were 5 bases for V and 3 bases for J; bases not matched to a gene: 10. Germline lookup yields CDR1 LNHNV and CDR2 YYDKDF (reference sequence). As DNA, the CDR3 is TGTGCCACCAGCCTGCCGGGTAGCGGGATAACAGATACGCAGTATTTT. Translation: CATSLPGSGITDTQYF.

The CDR3 bases are TGCAGTGCTACGGGGGGGAGCCCAGATACGCAGTATTTT. Its protein is CSATGGSPDTQYF. The rearrangement links TRBV20-1 to TRBJ2-3; 8 bases are a match to TRBD2. Germline-derived CDR1 and CDR2 are DFQATT and SNEGSKA (reference sequence). After removal of 4 bases from V and 4 bases from J, the junction contained 4 bases not matched to a gene. There are 13 residues in the CDR3.

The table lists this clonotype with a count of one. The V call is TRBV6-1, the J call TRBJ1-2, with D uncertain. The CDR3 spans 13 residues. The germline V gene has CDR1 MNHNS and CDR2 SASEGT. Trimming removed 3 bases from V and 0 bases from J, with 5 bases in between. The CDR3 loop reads CASSDGTNYGYTF. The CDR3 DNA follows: TGTGCCAGCAGTGATGGAACTAACTATGGCTACACCTTC.

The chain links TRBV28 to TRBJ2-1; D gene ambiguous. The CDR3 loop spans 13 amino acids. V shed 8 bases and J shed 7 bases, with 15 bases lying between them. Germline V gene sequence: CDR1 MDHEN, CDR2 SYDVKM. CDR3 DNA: TGTGCCAGCGGACGGCTGACTTTGAATGAGCAGTTCTTC. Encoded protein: CASGRLTLNEQFF.

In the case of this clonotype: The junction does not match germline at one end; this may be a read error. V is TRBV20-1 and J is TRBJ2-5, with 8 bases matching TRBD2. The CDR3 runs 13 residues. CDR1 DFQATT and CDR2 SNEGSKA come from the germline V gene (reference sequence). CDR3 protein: CSAAAGAQEIQYF. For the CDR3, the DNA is TGCAGTGCAGCAGCGGGGGCCCAAGAGATCCAGTACTTC.

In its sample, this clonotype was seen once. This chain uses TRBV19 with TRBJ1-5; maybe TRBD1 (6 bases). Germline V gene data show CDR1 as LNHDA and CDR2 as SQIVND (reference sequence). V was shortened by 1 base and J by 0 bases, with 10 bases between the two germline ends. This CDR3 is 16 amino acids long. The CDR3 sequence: CASSIVSGHSNQPQHF. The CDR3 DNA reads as TGTGCCAGTAGTATAGTCTCGGGACATAGCAATCAGCCCCAGCATTTT.

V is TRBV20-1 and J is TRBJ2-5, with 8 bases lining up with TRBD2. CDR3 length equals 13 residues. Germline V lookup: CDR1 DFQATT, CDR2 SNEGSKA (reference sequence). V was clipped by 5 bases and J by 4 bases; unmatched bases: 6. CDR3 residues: CSAPYGGGETQYF. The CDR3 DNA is TGCAGTGCTCCTTACGGGGGGGGAGAGACCCAGTACTTC.

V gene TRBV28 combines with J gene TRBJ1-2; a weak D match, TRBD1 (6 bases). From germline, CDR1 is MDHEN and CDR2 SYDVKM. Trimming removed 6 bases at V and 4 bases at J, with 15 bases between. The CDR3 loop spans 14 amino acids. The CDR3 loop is CASSLRQDPYGYTF. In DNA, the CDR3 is TGTGCCAGCAGCCTTCGACAGGACCCCTATGGCTACACCTTC.

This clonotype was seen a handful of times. Written as DNA, the CDR3 is TGCAGTGCTAGATGGGGACAGGGGGGGGATACGCAGTATTTT. It codes for CSARWGQGGDTQYF. The genes are TRBV20-1 and TRBJ2-3, with 11 nucleotides matching TRBD1. Germline CDR1 DFQATT, CDR2 SNEGSKA (reference sequence). The CDR3 length is 14 residues. Germline trimming cut 2 bases from V and 6 bases from J; bases unmatched to any gene: 4.

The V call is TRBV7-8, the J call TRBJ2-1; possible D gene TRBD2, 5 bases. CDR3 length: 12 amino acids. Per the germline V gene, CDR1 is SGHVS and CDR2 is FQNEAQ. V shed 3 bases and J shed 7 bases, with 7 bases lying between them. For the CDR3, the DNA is TGTGCCAGCAGCTTGACGGGAAATGAGCAGTTCTTC. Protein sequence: CASSLTGNEQFF.

The DNA of the CDR3 is TGTGCCACCAGTGACCCAGGGTACCTAGGAGAGACCCAGTACTTC. It yields the protein CATSDPGYLGETQYF. The V gene is TRBV24-1, the J gene TRBJ2-5; D possibly corresponds to TRBD1 (5 bases). The CDR3 consists of 15 residues. From germline, CDR1 is KGHDR and CDR2 SFDVKD. Trimming stripped 4 bases from V and 4 bases from J, with 15 bases between.